This T cell receptor beta chain was identified during a study of type 1 regulatory T cells. In this sample, this clonotype turned up a few times. The antigen remains unidentified. TCRdb recomputed calls from the reads with MiXCR, one row per CDR3 protein. The top ten clones hold roughly 5% of a sample with 24,000 or so distinct CDR3 sequences, approximately 44% of them seen once. This CDR3 is 15 amino acids long. With 4 bases clipped from V and 4 bases from J, the junction kept 9 bases outside the gene matches. The V gene's germline CDR1 is KGHSH and CDR2 LQKENI. The chain is built from TRBV18 and TRBJ1-2, with 7 bases matching TRBD1. The TCR was taken from a human donor in good health. The sample consisted of cultured T cells, either the whole culture or a sorted T cell fraction (not recorded which). CDR3 sequence: CASSLAGTELYGYTF. The CDR3 DNA is TGTGCCAGCTCACTAGCCGGGACAGAACTCTATGGCTACACCTTC. Looking up the rest from reference TRBV18 and TRBJ1-2 gives the full variable domain: NAGVMQNPRHLVRRRGQEARLRCSPMKGHSHVYWYRQLPEEGLKFMVYLQKENIIDESGMPKERFSAEFPKEGPSILRIQQVVRGDSAAYFCASSLAGTELYGYTFGSGTRLTVV.